The 8 T cell receptor beta chains below come from one sample, sequenced in a study of molecular identifiers for immune sequencing clone quantification. From the PCR reads, TCRdb called clonotypes with MiXCR, one entry per CDR3 protein. The sample lists 60,000 to 70,000 distinct CDR3 sequences, 15% to 20% seen once, with over 1.3% in the top ten. Sequenced: naive CD8+ T cells from blood, with Jurkat cell RNA spiked in. Subset defined: FACS-sorted CD8+CD4-CCR7+CD45RA+ naive T cells. These receptors all stem from a human donor in good health. Some libraries in this study had Jurkat cell RNA spiked in.

This clonotype was recorded at least ten times. The CDR3 protein is CASSAGLSYEQYF. The CDR3 bases are TGTGCCAGTAGTGCGGGGCTTTCCTACGAGCAGTACTTC. The chain uses TRBV19 and TRBJ2-7; maybe TRBD2 (6 bases). V dropped 5 bases and J dropped 1 base, with 9 bases sitting between them. The CDR3 covers 13 residues. Germline V gene sequence: CDR1 LNHDA, CDR2 SQIVND (reference sequence).

This clonotype was seen ten or more times. V and J are TRBV7-3 and TRBJ2-3, with D unresolved. Germline loops: CDR1 SGHTA, CDR2 FQGTGA. Trimming left V 1 base short and J 5 bases short, with 7 bases between. The CDR3 is 13 residues long. This chain's CDR3 is CASSLNSLDTQYF. The CDR3 nucleotides read TGTGCCAGCAGCTTAAATTCATTAGATACGCAGTATTTT. The variable domain in full, completed from reference TRBV7-3 and TRBJ2-3, reads GAGVSQTPSNKVTEKGKYVELRCDPISGHTALYWYRQSLGQGPEFLIYFQGTGAADDSGLPNDRFFAVRPEGSVSTLKIQRTERGDSAVYLCASSLNSLDTQYFGPGTRLTVL.

The chain carries TRBV11-2 and TRBJ2-7, with TRBD2 matching 7 bases. The CDR3 totals 15 residues. The germline gives CDR1 SGHAT, CDR2 FQNNGV. Germline trimming cut 3 bases from V and 1 base from J; bases unmatched to any gene: 6. The CDR3 protein is CASSLAASGSYEQYF. CDR3 DNA: TGTGCCAGCAGCTTGGCGGCTAGCGGTTCCTACGAGCAGTACTTC.

This clonotype was seen a single time. A much larger clone is a single base away; this may be a read error. The CDR3 spells CASGVAHVYEQSF. The CDR3 DNA follows: TGTGCCAGCGGGGTGGCCCACGTCTATGAGCAGTCCTTC. The chain joins TRBV6-6 to TRBJ2-1, with D unresolved. The germline V gene has CDR1 MNHNY and CDR2 SVGAGI (reference sequence). The CDR3 sequence is 13 residues long.

At least ten counts were recorded for this clonotype. The chain employs TRBV27 and TRBJ2-5; 8 positions agree with TRBD1. Per the germline V gene, CDR1 is MNHEY and CDR2 is SMNVEV (reference sequence). This CDR3 is 14 amino acids long. With V trimmed by 6 bases and J by 5 bases, 8 bases remained unmatched. The CDR3 reads CASSNTGGLETQYF. In nucleotides, the CDR3 is TGTGCCAGCAGCAATACAGGGGGTTTGGAGACCCAGTACTTC.

This clonotype occurred many times. The chain has TRBV27 and TRBJ1-4, with D uncertain. This CDR3 region has 13 residues. V was clipped by 2 bases and J by 4 bases, with 5 bases between them. The germline V gene encodes CDR1 MNHEY and CDR2 SMNVEV (reference sequence). CDR3 in amino acids: CASSLLLNEKLFF. The CDR3 DNA sequence: TGTGCCAGCAGTTTACTGCTTAATGAAAAACTGTTTTTT.

This clonotype was observed many times. This rearrangement joins TRBV28 to TRBJ2-7, with a weak D call TRBD1 (7 bases). The CDR3 runs to 17 residues. Germline CDR1 and CDR2: MDHEN and SYDVKM. V shed 5 bases and J shed 2 bases, with 22 bases lying between them. The CDR3 nucleotides are TGTGCCAGCAGTCCCGGGAGCGACAGGGATTTACCCTACGAGCAGTACTTC. This gives the protein CASSPGSDRDLPYEQYF. Using reference TRBV28 and TRBJ2-7 for the parts outside the CDR3, the full variable domain is DVKVTQSSRYLVKRTGEKVFLECVQDMDHENMFWYRQDPGLGLRLIYFSYDVKMKEKGDIPEGYSVSREKKERFSLILESASTNQTSMYLCASSPGSDRDLPYEQYFGPGTRLTVT.

As to this clonotype: One base away lies a much larger clone, so this may be a sequencing read error. The V and J genes are TRBV20-1 and TRBJ2-3; D gene unclear. The germline gives CDR1 DFQATT, CDR2 SNEGSKA (reference sequence). With 3 bases removed from V and 0 bases from J, the gap between germline ends came to 7 bases. CDR3 size: 13 residues. CDR3 sequence reads: CSARATSTDTQYF. The CDR3 nucleotides are TGCAGTGCTAGGGCTACTAGCACAGATACGCAGTATTTT.